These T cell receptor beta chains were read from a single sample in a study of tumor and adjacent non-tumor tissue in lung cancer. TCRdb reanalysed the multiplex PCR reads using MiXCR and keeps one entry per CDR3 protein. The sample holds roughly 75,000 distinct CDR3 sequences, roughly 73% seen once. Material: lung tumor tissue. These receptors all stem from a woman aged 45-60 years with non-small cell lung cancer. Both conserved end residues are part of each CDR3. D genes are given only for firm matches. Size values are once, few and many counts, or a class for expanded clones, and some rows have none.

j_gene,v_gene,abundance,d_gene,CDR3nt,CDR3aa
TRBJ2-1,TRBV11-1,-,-,TGTGTCAGCAGCTCAGGACTAACGGGCGGGTTGCAGTTCTTC,CVSSSGLTGGLQFF
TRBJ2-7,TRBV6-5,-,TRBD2,TGTGCCAGCACCGGCGGGAGGATGTCTTACGAGCAGTACTTC,CASTGGRMSYEQYF
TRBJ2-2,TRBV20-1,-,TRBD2,TGCAGTGCTAGGGAGAGCGGGAGGGACATCGGGGAGCTGTTTTTT,CSARESGRDIGELFF
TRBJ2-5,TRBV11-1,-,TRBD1,TGTGCCAGCAACCGGGGACAGGGCATAGAGACCCAGTACTTC,CASNRGQGIETQYF
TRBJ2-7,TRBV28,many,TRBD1,TGTGCCAGCAGTTGGGGCAGGGGGCTCTCCTACGAGCAGTACTTC,CASSWGRGLSYEQYF
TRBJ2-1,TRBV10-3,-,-,TGTGTCACGCGTGGGAGCTCCTATAATGAGCAGTTCTTC,CVTRGSSYNEQFF
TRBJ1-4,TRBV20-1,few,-,TGCAGTGTTAGACCCCCGGGACTCCCGGAAAAACTGTTTTTT,CSVRPPGLPEKLFF
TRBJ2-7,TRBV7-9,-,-,TGTCCCAGCAGCCCGCCCGGCGGATTCTACGAGCAGTACTTC,CPSSPPGGFYEQYF
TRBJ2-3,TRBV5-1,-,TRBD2,TGTGCCAGCAGCTTAAATCCGGGAGGGAACACAGATACGCAGTATTTT,CASSLNPGGNTDTQYF
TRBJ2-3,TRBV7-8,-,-,TGTGCCAGCGGCTCCACCCTAACCTCCACAGTTACGCAGTATTTT,CASGSTLTSTVTQYF